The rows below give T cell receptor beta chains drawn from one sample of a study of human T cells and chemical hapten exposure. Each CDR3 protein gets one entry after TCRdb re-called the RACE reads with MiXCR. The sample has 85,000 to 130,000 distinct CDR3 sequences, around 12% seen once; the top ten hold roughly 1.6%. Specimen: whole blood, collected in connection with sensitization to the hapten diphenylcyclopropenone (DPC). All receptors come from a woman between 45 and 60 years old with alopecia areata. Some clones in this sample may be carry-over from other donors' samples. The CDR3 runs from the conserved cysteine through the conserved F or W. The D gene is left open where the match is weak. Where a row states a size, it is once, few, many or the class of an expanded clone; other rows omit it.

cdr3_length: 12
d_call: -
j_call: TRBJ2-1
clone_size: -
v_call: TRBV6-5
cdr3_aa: CASSLPTREQFF
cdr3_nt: TGTGCCAGCAGCCTACCTACTCGGGAGCAGTTCTTC

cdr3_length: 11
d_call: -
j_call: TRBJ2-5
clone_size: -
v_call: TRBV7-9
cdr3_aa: CASSPSETQYF
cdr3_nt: TGTGCCAGCAGCCCGAGTGAGACCCAGTACTTC

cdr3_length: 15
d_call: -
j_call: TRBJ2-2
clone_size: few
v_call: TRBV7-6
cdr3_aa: CASSPQLVSTGELFF
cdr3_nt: TGTGCCAGCAGCCCCCAACTAGTTTCCACCGGGGAGCTGTTTTTT

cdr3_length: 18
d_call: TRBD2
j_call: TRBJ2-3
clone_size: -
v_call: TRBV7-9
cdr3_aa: CASSSPSFSGGVTDTQYF
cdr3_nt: TGTGCCAGCAGCTCACCCTCCTTTAGCGGGGGGGTCACAGATACGCAGTATTTT

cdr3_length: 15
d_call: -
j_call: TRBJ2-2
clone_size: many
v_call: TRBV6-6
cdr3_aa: CASSNTRPETGELFF
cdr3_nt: TGTGCCAGCAGTAACACTCGCCCTGAGACCGGGGAGCTGTTTTTT

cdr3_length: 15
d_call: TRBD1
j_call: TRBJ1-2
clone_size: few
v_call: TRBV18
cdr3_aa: CASSLTDRAGKGYTF
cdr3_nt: TGTGCCAGCTCACTGACGGACAGGGCAGGGAAAGGCTACACCTTC

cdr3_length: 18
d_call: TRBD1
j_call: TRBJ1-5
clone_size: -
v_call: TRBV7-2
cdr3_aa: CASSLTPWTGPGHQPQHF
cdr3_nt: TGTGCCAGCAGCTTAACGCCATGGACAGGGCCCGGTCACCAGCCCCAGCATTTT

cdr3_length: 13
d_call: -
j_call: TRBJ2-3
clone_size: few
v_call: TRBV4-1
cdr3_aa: CASSLNRVDTQYF
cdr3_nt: TGCGCCAGCAGCCTGAATAGAGTGGATACGCAGTATTTT

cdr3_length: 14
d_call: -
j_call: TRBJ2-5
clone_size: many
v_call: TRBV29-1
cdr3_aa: CSGSSDSSQETQYF
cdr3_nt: TGCAGCGGGTCTTCGGACAGTTCCCAAGAGACCCAGTACTTC

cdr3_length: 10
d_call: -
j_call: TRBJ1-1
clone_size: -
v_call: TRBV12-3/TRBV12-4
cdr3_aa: CASSSRTAFF
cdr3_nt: TGTGCCAGCAGTTCACGGACGGCTTTCTTT

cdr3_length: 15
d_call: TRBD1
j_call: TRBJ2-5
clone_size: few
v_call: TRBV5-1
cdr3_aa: CASIASTGGQETQYF
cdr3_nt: TGCGCCAGCATCGCTTCGACAGGGGGCCAAGAGACCCAGTACTTC

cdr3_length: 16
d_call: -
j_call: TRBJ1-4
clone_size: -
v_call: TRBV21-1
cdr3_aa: CASSHRDRGRCEKLFF
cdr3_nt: TGTGCCAGCAGTCACAGAGACAGGGGGCGGTGTGAAAAACTGTTTTTT

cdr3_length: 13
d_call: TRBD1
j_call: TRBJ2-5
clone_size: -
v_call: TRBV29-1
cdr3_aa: CSVARGPGETQYF
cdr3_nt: TGCAGCGTTGCGAGGGGGCCGGGAGAGACCCAGTACTTC

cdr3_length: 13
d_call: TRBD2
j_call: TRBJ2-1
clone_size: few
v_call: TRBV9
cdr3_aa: CASSRAGRHEQFF
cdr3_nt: TGTGCCAGCAGCCGAGCGGGGAGGCATGAGCAGTTCTTC

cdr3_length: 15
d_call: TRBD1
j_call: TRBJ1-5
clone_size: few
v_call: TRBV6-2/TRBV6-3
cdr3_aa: CASSYWTGAGQPQHF
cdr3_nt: TGTGCCAGCAGTTACTGGACAGGGGCAGGACAGCCCCAGCATTTT

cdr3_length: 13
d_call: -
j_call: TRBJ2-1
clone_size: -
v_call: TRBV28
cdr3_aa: CASSPQLQTEQFF
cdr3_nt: TGTGCCAGCAGTCCTCAACTCCAGACCGAGCAGTTCTTC

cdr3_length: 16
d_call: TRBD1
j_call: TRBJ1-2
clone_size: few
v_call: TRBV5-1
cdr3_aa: CASSLGPETGDYGYTF
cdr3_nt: TGCGCCAGCAGCTTGGGCCCCGAGACAGGGGACTATGGCTACACCTTC

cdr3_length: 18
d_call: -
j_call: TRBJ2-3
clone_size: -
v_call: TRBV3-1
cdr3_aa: CASSQRGSWLLGADTQYF
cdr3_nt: TGTGCCAGCAGCCAAAGGGGAAGTTGGCTCCTAGGAGCAGATACGCAGTATTTT

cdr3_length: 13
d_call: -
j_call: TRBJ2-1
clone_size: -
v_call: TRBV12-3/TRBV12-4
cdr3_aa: CASSPLVRDEQFF
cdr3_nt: TGTGCCAGCAGTCCACTAGTTCGGGATGAGCAGTTCTTC

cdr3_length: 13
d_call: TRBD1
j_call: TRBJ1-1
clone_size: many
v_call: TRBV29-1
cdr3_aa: CSVPYGQGEVAFF
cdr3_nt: TGCAGCGTTCCCTATGGACAGGGGGAGGTAGCTTTCTTT

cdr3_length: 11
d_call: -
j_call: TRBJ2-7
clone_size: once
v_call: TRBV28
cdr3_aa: CASETRTEQYF
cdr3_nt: TGTGCTAGTGAAACACGGACCGAGCAGTACTTC

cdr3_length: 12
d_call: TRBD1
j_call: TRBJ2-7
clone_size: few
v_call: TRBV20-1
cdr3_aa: CSARILGDRVNF
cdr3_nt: TGCAGTGCTAGAATATTGGGAGACAGGGTCAACTTC

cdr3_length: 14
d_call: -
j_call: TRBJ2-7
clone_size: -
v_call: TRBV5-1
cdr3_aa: CASSLSAGSYEQYF
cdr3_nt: TGCGCCAGCAGCCTCTCGGCAGGTTCCTACGAGCAGTACTTC

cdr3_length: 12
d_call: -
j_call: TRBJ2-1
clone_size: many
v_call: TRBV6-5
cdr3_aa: CASSDRRDEQFF
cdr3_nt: TGTGCCAGCAGTGACCGTAGGGATGAGCAGTTCTTC

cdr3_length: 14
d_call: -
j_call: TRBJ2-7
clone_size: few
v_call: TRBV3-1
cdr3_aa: CASSQASHSREQYF
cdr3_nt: TGTGCCAGCAGCCAAGCCTCTCACTCTCGGGAGCAGTACTTC

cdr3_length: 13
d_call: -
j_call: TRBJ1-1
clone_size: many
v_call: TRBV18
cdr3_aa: CASSPRSPVEAFF
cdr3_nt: TGTGCCAGCTCACCACGTAGTCCCGTTGAAGCTTTCTTT

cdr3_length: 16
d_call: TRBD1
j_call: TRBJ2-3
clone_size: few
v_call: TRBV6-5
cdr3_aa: CASSYSDRGGTDTQYF
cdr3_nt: TGTGCCAGCAGTTACTCGGACAGGGGGGGAACAGATACGCAGTATTTT

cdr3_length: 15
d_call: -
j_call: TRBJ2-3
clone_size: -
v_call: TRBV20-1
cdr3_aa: CSAAIGGSPVDTQYF
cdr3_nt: TGCAGTGCTGCCATAGGGGGGAGCCCAGTAGATACGCAGTATTTT

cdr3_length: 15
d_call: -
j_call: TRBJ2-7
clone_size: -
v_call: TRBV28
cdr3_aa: CASSPDYPPTYEQYF
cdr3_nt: TGTGCCAGCAGTCCGGACTACCCACCCACCTACGAGCAGTACTTC

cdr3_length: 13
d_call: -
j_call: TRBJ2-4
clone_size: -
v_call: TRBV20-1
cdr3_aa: CSAEGLAKNIQYF
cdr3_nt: TGCAGTGCTGAGGGATTAGCCAAAAACATTCAGTACTTC

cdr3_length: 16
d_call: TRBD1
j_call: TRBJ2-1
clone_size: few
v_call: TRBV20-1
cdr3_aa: CSALDRGASSYNEQFF
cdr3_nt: TGCAGTGCTCTGGACAGGGGCGCCAGCTCCTACAATGAGCAGTTCTTC

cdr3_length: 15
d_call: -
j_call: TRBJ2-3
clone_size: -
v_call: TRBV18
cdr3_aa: CASSPRTRPTDTQYF
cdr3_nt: TGTGCCAGCTCACCCCGGACGCGCCCCACAGATACGCAGTATTTT

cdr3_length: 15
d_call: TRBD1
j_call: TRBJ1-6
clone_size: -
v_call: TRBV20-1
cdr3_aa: CSAQDRDRHNSPLHF
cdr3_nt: TGCAGTGCTCAGGACCGGGACAGGCATAATTCACCCCTCCACTTT

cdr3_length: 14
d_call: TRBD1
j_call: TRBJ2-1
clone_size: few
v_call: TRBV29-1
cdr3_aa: CSVEGTGTYNEQFF
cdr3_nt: TGCAGCGTCGAAGGGACAGGGACTTACAATGAGCAGTTCTTC

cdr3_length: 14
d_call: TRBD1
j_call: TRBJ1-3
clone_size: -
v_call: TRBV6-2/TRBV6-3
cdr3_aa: CASSWDSSGNTIYF
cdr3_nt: TGTGCCAGCAGCTGGGACAGCTCTGGAAACACCATATATTTT

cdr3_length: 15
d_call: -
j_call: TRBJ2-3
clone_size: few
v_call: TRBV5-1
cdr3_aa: CASSLEGKGTDTQYF
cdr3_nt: TGCGCCAGCAGCTTGGAGGGGAAGGGCACAGATACGCAGTATTTT

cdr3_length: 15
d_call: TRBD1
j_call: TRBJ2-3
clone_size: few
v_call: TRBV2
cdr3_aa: CASRQQGIAGDTQYF
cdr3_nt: TGTGCCAGCAGACAACAGGGGATTGCCGGAGATACGCAGTATTTT

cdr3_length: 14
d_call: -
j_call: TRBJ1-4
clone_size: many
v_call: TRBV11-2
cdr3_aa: CASSLVGPVEKLFF
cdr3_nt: TGTGCCAGCAGCTTAGTCGGACCGGTCGAAAAACTGTTTTTT

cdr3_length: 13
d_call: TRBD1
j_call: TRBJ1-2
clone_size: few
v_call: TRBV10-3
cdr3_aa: CAISHRTGDGYTF
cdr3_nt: TGTGCCATCAGTCACCGGACAGGAGATGGCTACACCTTC

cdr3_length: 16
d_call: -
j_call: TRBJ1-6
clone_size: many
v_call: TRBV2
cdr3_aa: CASLGGIFSYNSPLHF
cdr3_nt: TGTGCCAGCCTCGGCGGCATATTCTCCTATAATTCACCCCTCCACTTT

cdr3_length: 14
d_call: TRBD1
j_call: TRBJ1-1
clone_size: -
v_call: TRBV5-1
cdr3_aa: CASSYRDRGTEAFF
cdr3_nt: TGCGCCAGCAGCTACCGGGACAGGGGCACTGAAGCTTTCTTT

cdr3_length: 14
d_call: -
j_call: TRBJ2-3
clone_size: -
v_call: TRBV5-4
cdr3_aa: CASSFFAGSDTQYF
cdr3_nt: TGTGCCAGCAGCTTCTTCGCAGGGTCAGATACGCAGTATTTT

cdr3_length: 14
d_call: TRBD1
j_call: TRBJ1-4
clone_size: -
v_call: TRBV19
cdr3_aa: CASSETGGEEKLFF
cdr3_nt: TGTGCCAGTAGTGAGACAGGGGGGGAAGAAAAACTGTTTTTT

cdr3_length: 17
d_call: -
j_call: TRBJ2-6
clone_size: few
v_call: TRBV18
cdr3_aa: CASSPTTAETGANVLTF
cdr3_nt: TGTGCCAGCTCACCGACCACGGCGGAAACTGGGGCCAACGTCCTGACTTTC

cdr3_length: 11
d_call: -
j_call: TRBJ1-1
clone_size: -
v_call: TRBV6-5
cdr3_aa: CASTNRGEAFF
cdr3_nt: TGTGCCAGCACCAACCGGGGGGAAGCTTTCTTT

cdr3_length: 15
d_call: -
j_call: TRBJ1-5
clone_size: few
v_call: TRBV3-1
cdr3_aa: CASSQGPYSNQPQHF
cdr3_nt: TGTGCCAGCAGCCAAGGCCCTTATAGCAATCAGCCCCAGCATTTT

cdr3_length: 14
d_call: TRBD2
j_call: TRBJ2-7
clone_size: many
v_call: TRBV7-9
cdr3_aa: CASSVAGNSYEQYF
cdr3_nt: TGTGCCAGCAGCGTAGCGGGTAACTCCTACGAGCAGTACTTC

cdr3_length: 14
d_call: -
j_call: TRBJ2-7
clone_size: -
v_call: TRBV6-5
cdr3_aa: CASCRRAASYEQYF
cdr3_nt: TGTGCCAGCTGCCGCAGGGCCGCCTCCTACGAGCAGTACTTC

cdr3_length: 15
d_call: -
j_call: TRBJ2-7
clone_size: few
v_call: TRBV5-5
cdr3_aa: CASSPRTELSYEQYF
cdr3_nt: TGTGCCAGCAGCCCCCGGACAGAACTATCCTACGAGCAGTACTTC

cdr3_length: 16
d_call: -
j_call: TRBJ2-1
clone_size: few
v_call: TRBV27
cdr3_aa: CASSLRSRRTYNEQFF
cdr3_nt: TGTGCCAGCAGTTTACGATCGAGGCGAACCTACAATGAGCAGTTCTTC

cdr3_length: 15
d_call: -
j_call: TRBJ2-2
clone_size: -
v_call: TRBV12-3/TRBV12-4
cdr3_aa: CASTKTGYYTGELFF
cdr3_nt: TGTGCCAGCACCAAAACGGGCTATTACACCGGGGAGCTGTTTTTT

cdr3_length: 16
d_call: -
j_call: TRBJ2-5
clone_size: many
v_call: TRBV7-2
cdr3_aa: CASSLYTPLLRETQYF
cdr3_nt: TGTGCCAGCAGCTTATATACCCCGCTACTCCGGGAGACCCAGTACTTC

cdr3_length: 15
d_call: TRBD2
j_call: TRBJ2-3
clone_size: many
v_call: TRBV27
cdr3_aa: CASTSAGGTTDTQYF
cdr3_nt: TGTGCCAGCACATCAGCGGGGGGGACCACAGATACGCAGTATTTT